The T cell receptor (beta chain) under discussion was sequenced for a study of radiotherapy plus CTLA-4 blockade in lung cancer listed by TCRdb under 2018. Background on the whole study: Among the enrolled patients, about 19% had an objective response, and 31% reached disease control. Paper-wide results and their limitations: After treatment with radiotherapy and ipilimumab, TCR clones that originated in tumors expanded in peripheral blood. The strongest predictors of response, as reported, were early dynamic changes in blood T cell clones along with a rise in serum interferon-beta after radiation.

For CDR1 and CDR2, the germline V gene (reference sequence) lists SGHNT and YYREEE. The CDR3 starts with the cysteine, ends with the phenylalanine, and has 15 residues. Only the CDR3 part of the read is kept: 45 bases, read in frame from the first base. V has 1 base trimmed and J has 0 bases trimmed; junction bases matching no gene number 1. The library came from the immunoSEQ multiplex PCR assay. What TCRdb holds here is the immuneACCESS table cut down to in-frame rearrangements. Part of the clones is not present; checked against another copy, under half of the missing clones reflect an unresolved V gene, and the others are unexplained. The sample table contains 90,000 to 100,000 clones; only one count was recorded for 88% of them. Jointly, the top ten make up about 5.3% of the sample. Focal radiation therapy combined with CTLA-4 blockade (ipilimumab) was tested in patients with chemo-refractory metastatic non-small-cell lung cancer.

Remarks on this clone: No antigen is known for it. Base qualities are not provided; no much larger clone lies one nucleotide away.

This receptor was obtained from a human donor with non-small cell lung cancer that progressed on radiotherapy plus ipilimumab. This chain is built from TRBV5-4 and TRBJ2-1, with 7 bases matching TRBD2. This material consisted of peripheral blood, taken from a patient treated with radiotherapy plus ipilimumab. The CDR3 protein sequence reads: CASSLSGISYNEQFF. Read as DNA, the sequence is TGTGCCAGCAGCTTGAGCGGGATCTCCTACAATGAGCAGTTCTTC.